Detailed here is one T cell receptor beta chain. Its antigen is undetermined. These data are taken from a study of cytomegalovirus exposure and HLA in healthy donors. The CDR3 runs 14 residues. V shed 1 base, J shed 8 bases, and the junction held 5 bases outside the gene matches. Per the germline V gene, CDR1 is SGHVS and CDR2 is FQNEAQ. PCR involved 60 Vbeta and 13 Jbeta primers. Profiling relied on immunoSEQ multiplex PCR, and the TCRdb table lists in-frame clones only, not all of them. Of about 110,000 clones in the sample, 79% were seen once. General study points: Evidence from a later analysis indicated that most CMV-associated TCR beta chains looked HLA-restricted.

Sequencing input: PBMCs. The chain joins TRBV7-8 to TRBJ1-2, with 9 nucleotides matching TRBD1. The receptor was isolated from a woman aged 35 to 49 in good health and CMV-seronegative. The CDR3 protein is CASSLEQGAWGYTF. In DNA, the CDR3 is TGTGCCAGCAGCTTAGAACAGGGGGCATGGGGCTACACCTTC. The whole variable domain, remainder taken from reference TRBV7-8 and TRBJ1-2, is GAGVSQSPRYKVAKRGQDVALRCDPISGHVSLFWYQQALGQGPEFLTYFQNEAQLDKSGLPSDRFFAERPEGSVSTLKIQRTQQEDSAVYLCASSLEQGAWGYTFGSGTRLTVV.